The rows below give T cell receptor beta chains drawn from one sample of a study of T cells in localized non-small cell lung cancer. Assay: immunoSEQ multiplex PCR; the TCRdb copy retains only in-frame clones and omits some. The sample yields roughly 7,800 clones, about 93% seen once. Source: peripheral blood, taken before any cancer treatment. The source of these receptors is a woman aged 35 to 70 with stage I lung adenocarcinoma. CDR3s include the opening cysteine and the closing phenylalanine or tryptophan. D genes are given only for firm matches. Size tells how often a clone was seen (once, few, many) or the class of an expanded clone, and some rows leave it out.

j_gene | d_gene | abundance | v_gene | CDR3nt | CDR3aa
TRBJ2-1 | . | . | TRBV27 | TGTGCCAGCAGTCCTCCGGGGACTTCCCTCTACAATGAGCAGTTCTTC | CASSPPGTSLYNEQFF
TRBJ2-1 | . | once | TRBV6-1 | TGTGCCAGCACCCCAGGGTCTGCTTCCTACAATGAGCAGTTCTTC | CASTPGSASYNEQFF
TRBJ1-2 | . | . | TRBV7-2 | TGTGCCAGCAGCTTAGGAACAAACCCAAACTATGGCTACACCTTC | CASSLGTNPNYGYTF
TRBJ2-7 | . | . | TRBV18 | TGTGCCAGCTCACCTTCGACCAAATACGAGCAGTACTTC | CASSPSTKYEQYF
TRBJ2-7 | . | . | TRBV5-1 | TGCGCCAGCCACAGGGAAGGTTTAATTGGTGAGCAGTACTTC | CASHREGLIGEQYF
TRBJ2-5 | . | . | TRBV11-2 | TGTGCCAGCAGCTTATCAGGTCAGGGTGGATTAGAGACCCAGTACTTC | CASSLSGQGGLETQYF
TRBJ1-1 | TRBD1 | . | TRBV18 | TGTGCCAGCTCACCCGTCCCGGGACAGGGGTTGAACACTGAAGCTTTCTTT | CASSPVPGQGLNTEAFF
TRBJ2-7 | TRBD1 | few | TRBV6-5 | TGTGCCAGCAGCCTGACAGGGAACTCCTACGAGCAGTACTTC | CASSLTGNSYEQYF
TRBJ2-7 | . | few | TRBV5-6 | TGTGCCAGCAGCTATCGTCCCGGGGCTCACGAGCAGTACTTC | CASSYRPGAHEQYF
TRBJ2-1 | TRBD2 | . | TRBV5-4 | TGTGCCAGCAGCCCCACTAGCGGGGGCTACAATGAGCAGTTCTTC | CASSPTSGGYNEQFF
TRBJ1-2 | . | . | TRBV5-1 | TGCGCCAGCAGCTTGGATCAAGGGTTGGGCTATGGCTACACCTTC | CASSLDQGLGYGYTF
TRBJ1-2 | . | . | TRBV18 | TGTGCCAGCTCACCCGAGGGGAACTATGGCTACACCTTC | CASSPEGNYGYTF
TRBJ2-7 | . | . | TRBV11-2 | TGTGCCAGCAGCTTAATACCCACTTACACGGGGGCGATGGGGCAGTACTTC | CASSLIPTYTGAMGQYF
TRBJ1-2 | . | once | TRBV19 | TGTGCCAGTAGCCTTCCGTCCAGGTCTGACTATGGCTACACCTTC | CASSLPSRSDYGYTF
TRBJ2-2 | . | . | TRBV9 | TGTGCCAGCAGCCCCCAAAACCCGGGTCTCACCACGGACACCGGGGAGCTGTTTTTT | CASSPQNPGLTTDTGELFF
TRBJ2-1 | . | . | TRBV18 | TGTGCCAGCTCACCCGCCGGGACGGGACTTTACAATGAGCAGTTCTTC | CASSPAGTGLYNEQFF
TRBJ2-3 | TRBD1 | . | TRBV9 | TGTGCCAGCAGCCCGCGACAGGGGTCAGATACGCAGTATTTT | CASSPRQGSDTQYF
TRBJ2-2 | TRBD1 | . | TRBV6-4 | TGTGCCAGTCGGGCGGGACAGGCGAACACCGGGGAGCTGTTTTTT | CASRAGQANTGELFF
TRBJ2-7 | . | . | TRBV6-5 | TGTGCCAGCAGGGTAGCGTTTAGCTCCTACGAGCAGTACTTC | CASRVAFSSYEQYF
TRBJ1-5 | TRBD1 | . | TRBV19 | TGTGCCAGTAGTGTTTCGGGACAGTGGCATCAGCCCCAGCATTTT | CASSVSGQWHQPQHF
TRBJ2-3 | TRBD2 | . | TRBV6-6 | TGTGCCAGCAGCACCGGACTAGCGGGGGGCACAGATACGCAGTATTTT | CASSTGLAGGTDTQYF
TRBJ2-7 | TRBD1 | . | TRBV7-9 | TGTGCCAGCAGCTTACCCGTTGGGACAGGCCTAAACTACGAGCAGTACTTC | CASSLPVGTGLNYEQYF
TRBJ2-5 | TRBD2 | . | TRBV14 | TGTGCCAGCAGCCAAGATTTTAGCGGGAGTTGGGGAGAGACCCAGTACTTC | CASSQDFSGSWGETQYF
TRBJ1-1 | TRBD1 | few | TRBV29-1 | TGCAGCGCCGGACAGGGAGCTGCCACTGAAGCTTTCTTT | CSAGQGAATEAFF
TRBJ2-4 | . | . | TRBV5-1 | TGCGCCAGCAGCTTTGGGGGAGACATTCAGTACTTC | CASSFGGDIQYF
TRBJ2-3 | . | . | TRBV7-2 | TGTGCCAGCAGCTTAGCGCTGGGACGGACGTATACGCAGTATTTT | CASSLALGRTYTQYF
TRBJ2-1 | . | . | TRBV6-5 | TGTGCCAGCTGGGGCCGGACGGGGGCGGGAAATGAGCAGTTCTTC | CASWGRTGAGNEQFF
TRBJ2-2 | . | . | TRBV7-2 | TGTGCCAGCAGCTTAGCACTGACGAACACCGGGGAGCTGTTTTTT | CASSLALTNTGELFF
TRBJ1-4 | . | . | TRBV9 | TGTGCCAGCAGCGTAGGGGCAGGGATAGAAAAACTGTTTTTT | CASSVGAGIEKLFF
TRBJ2-5 | . | . | TRBV11-2 | TGTGCCAGCAGCCCAGGGGTTACGGCAGAGACCCAGTACTTC | CASSPGVTAETQYF
TRBJ2-5 | . | . | TRBV4-1 | TGCGCCAGCAGCCAAGGGGACATCATCCAAGAGACCCAGTACTTC | CASSQGDIIQETQYF
TRBJ1-5 | . | . | TRBV29-1 | TGCAGCCCCCGATCCGCGGGCAGGGATCAGCCCCAGCATTTT | CSPRSAGRDQPQHF
TRBJ1-1 | . | . | TRBV5-4 | TGTGCCAGCAGCTTGTGGACAACGAACACTGAAGCTTTCTTT | CASSLWTTNTEAFF
TRBJ1-1 | TRBD1 | . | TRBV7-8 | TGTGCCAGCAGCTCGTATGGGGGACAGGGGGCTGAAGCTTTCTTT | CASSSYGGQGAEAFF
TRBJ1-2 | TRBD1 | . | TRBV7-8 | TGTGCCAGCAGCGCTGGACAGGGAGGGTATGGCTACACCTTC | CASSAGQGGYGYTF